The 7 T cell receptor beta chains listed next were all sequenced from one sample in a study of OX40 agonist ivuxolimab in advanced cancers. Here immunoSEQ multiplex PCR was the method, and the copy in TCRdb shows in-frame clones only, minus some. The data contain fewer than 55,000 clones, about four fifths of them singletons. This material consisted of CD4+ or CD8+ T cells sorted from blood, taken in a trial of the OX40 agonist ivuxolimab. Receptors originate from an adult with an advanced solid tumor such as melanoma, head and neck, liver or kidney cancer.

This clone has just one count. The chain recombines TRBV7-6 with TRBJ1-5; TRBD1 matches at 8 bases. This CDR3 comprises 15 residues. V was clipped by 5 bases and J by 1 base; unmatched bases: 4. Germline CDR1 and CDR2: SGHVS and FNYEAQ. The DNA for the CDR3 is TGTGCCAGCAGCCCGGACAGGGCAAGCAATCAGCCCCAGCATTTT. Protein sequence: CASSPDRASNQPQHF.

The chain employs TRBV7-6 and TRBJ2-7; D is undetermined. In germline, CDR1 is SGHVS, CDR2 FNYEAQ. The CDR3 contains 14 residues. Trimming shortened V by 0 bases and J by 3 bases, and 9 bases separated the two germline ends. CDR3 bases: TGTGCCAGCAGCTTAGCGAGTAGGGTCTACGAGCAGTACTTC. Translated: CASSLASRVYEQYF.

V and J are TRBV5-4 and TRBJ1-3; TRBD1 might be the D (5 bases). CDR3 length: 15 residues. Trimming pared 0 bases from V and 4 bases from J, leaving 11 bases between. Germline V gene lookup returns CDR1 SGHNT and CDR2 YYREEE (reference sequence). CDR3 DNA: TGTGCCAGCAGCTTGGCGGGGGAAGCAGGAAACACCATATATTTT. Encoded protein: CASSLAGEAGNTIYF. The full variable domain, rest sourced from reference TRBV5-4 and TRBJ1-3, is ETGVTQSPTHLIKTRGQQVTLRCSSQSGHNTVSWYQQALGQGPQFIFQYYREEENGRGNFPPRFSGLQFPNYSSELNVNALELDDSALYLCASSLAGEAGNTIYFGEGSWLTVV.

The chain carries TRBV15 and TRBJ2-5, with 9 bases lining up with TRBD1. V shed 1 base and J 5 bases; nucleotides not matched to a gene: 8. The CDR3 is made up of 16 amino acids. CDR1 is LNHNV, CDR2 YYDKDF, per germline (reference sequence). CDR3 DNA: TGTGCCACCAGCAGAGGGTGGGACAGGGCGTTGGAGACCCAGTACTTC. It translates to CATSRGWDRALETQYF.

V usage is TRBV6-6 and J usage is TRBJ1-2; 7 bases line up with TRBD1. The CDR3 loop spans 12 amino acids. Germline values: CDR1 MNHNY, CDR2 SVGAGI (reference sequence). V trimming: 6 bases; J trimming: 7 bases; junction bases outside the gene matches: 5. The CDR3 DNA follows: TGTGCCAGCAGCCAATCAGGGGGTGGCTACACCTTC. Residues: CASSQSGGGYTF.

DNA of the CDR3: TGTGCCAGCGGGGAGGTCGGACTCTATGGCTACACCTTC. This gives the protein CASGEVGLYGYTF. The chain has TRBV9 and TRBJ1-2; D not resolved. Trimming took off 7 bases at V and 4 bases at J, with 14 bases between the two ends. The CDR3 spans 13 residues. Germline V gene sequence: CDR1 SGDLS, CDR2 YYNGEE.

This rearrangement joins TRBV19 to TRBJ2-1, with D perhaps TRBD1 or TRBD2 (5 bases each). Germline CDR1 LNHDA, CDR2 SQIVND (reference sequence). This CDR3 spans 15 amino acids. Trimming cost V 0 bases and J 4 bases, with 10 bases left between them. CDR3 protein: CASSIDGASYNEQFF. The CDR3 DNA reads as TGTGCCAGTAGTATAGACGGGGCGTCTTACAATGAGCAGTTCTTC.